Included here is one T cell receptor beta chain sequence, with context. The data originate from a study of T cell repertoires in cytomegalovirus infection. TCRdb redid the calling of the reads with MiXCR, one entry per CDR3 protein. In the table there are hundreds of thousands of distinct CDR3 sequences, roughly 20% of which are singletons. In germline, CDR1 is SEHNR, CDR2 FQNEAQ (reference sequence). This CDR3 contains 15 residues. V gave up 1 base and J gave up 4 bases, with 11 bases separating them. V gene TRBV7-9 combines with J gene TRBJ1-5; TRBD1 might be the D (5 bases). The specimen was PBMCs. The clonotype comes from a human donor in good health (CMV status not recorded). Some clones in this sample may be carry-over from other donors' samples. The CDR3 reads CASSLGATENQPQHF. DNA of the CDR3: TGTGCCAGCAGCTTAGGAGCGACAGAAAATCAGCCCCAGCATTTT.